This T cell receptor beta chain originates from a study of blood T cells in healthy people across ages. This clonotype was observed many times. The target antigen is unknown. Points from the study as a whole: One million T cells yielded diversity estimates that were considered underestimates.

It was with a sample-barcoded 5' primer and a J-beta primer mix that a second PCR of roughly 7 to 11 cycles was run. A template-switch adaptor with 12 random nucleotides tagged each cDNA molecule. TCRdb reprocessed the 5' RACE reads via MiXCR and lists one record per CDR3 protein. The sample lists 600,000 to 1,000,000 distinct CDR3 sequences; nearly 60% were seen once. The germline V gene has CDR1 SGHTA and CDR2 FQGNSA. Trimming took 3 bases from V and 2 from J, leaving 4 bases between them. There are 12 residues in the CDR3. The chain employs TRBV7-2 and TRBJ2-5; D call uncertain. This receptor was identified in a man aged 25 to 40 in good health. Sequenced: blood. CDR3 in DNA: TGTGCCAGCAGCTTGACTCAAGAGACCCAGTACTTC. Translating gives CASSLTQETQYF.